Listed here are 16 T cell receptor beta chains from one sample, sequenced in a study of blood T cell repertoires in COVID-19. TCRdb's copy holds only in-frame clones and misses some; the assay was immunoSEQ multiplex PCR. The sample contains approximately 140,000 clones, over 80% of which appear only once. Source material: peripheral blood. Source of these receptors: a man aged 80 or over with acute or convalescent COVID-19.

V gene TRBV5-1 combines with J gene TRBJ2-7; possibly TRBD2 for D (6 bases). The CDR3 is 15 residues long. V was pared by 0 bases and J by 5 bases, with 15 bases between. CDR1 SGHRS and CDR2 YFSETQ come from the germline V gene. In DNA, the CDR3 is TGCGCCAGCAGCTTGGGGCGGGGAACGGTCCACGAGCAGTACTTC. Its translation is CASSLGRGTVHEQYF.

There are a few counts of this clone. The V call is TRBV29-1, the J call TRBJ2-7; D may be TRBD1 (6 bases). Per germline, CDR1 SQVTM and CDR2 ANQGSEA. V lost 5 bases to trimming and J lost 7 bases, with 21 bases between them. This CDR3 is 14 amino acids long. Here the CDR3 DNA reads TGCAGCGTTTTGGCCGGGACAACCCTAGGGGAGCAGTACTTC. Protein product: CSVLAGTTLGEQYF.

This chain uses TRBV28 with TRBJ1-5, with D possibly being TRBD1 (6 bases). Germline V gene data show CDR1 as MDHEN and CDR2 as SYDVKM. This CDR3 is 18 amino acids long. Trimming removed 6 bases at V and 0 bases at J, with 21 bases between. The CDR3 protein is CASRGGQGSSNSNQPQHF. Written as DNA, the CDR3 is TGTGCCAGCAGAGGCGGGCAGGGGAGCTCGAATAGCAATCAGCCCCAGCATTTT.

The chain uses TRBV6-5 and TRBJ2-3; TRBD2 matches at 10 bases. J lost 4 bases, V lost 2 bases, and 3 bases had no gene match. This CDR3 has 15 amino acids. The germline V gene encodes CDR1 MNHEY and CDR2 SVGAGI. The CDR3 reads CASSYASGGADTQYF. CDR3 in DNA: TGTGCCAGCAGTTACGCCAGCGGGGGGGCAGATACGCAGTATTTT.

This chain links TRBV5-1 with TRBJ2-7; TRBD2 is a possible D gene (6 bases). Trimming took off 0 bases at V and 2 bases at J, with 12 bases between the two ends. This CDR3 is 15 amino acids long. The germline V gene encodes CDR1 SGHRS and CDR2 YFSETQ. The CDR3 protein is CASSLEPGGPYEQYF. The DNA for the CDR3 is TGCGCCAGCAGCTTGGAGCCCGGGGGTCCCTACGAGCAGTACTTC.

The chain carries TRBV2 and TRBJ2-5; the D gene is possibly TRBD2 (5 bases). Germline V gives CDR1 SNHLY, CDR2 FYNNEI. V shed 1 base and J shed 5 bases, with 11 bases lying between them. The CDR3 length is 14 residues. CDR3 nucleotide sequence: TGTGCCAGCAGTGAAGGCGGGTCCTGGGAGACCCAGTACTTC. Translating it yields CASSEGGSWETQYF. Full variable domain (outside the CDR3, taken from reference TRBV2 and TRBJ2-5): EPEVTQTPSHQVTQMGQEVILRCVPISNHLYFYWYRQILGQKVEFLVSFYNNEISEKSEIFDDQFSVERPDGSNFTLKIRSTKLEDSAMYFCASSEGGSWETQYFGPGTRLLVL.

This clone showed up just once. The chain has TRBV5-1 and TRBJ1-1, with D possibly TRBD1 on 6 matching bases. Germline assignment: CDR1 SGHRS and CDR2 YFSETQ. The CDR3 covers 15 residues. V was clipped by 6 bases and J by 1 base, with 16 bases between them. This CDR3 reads CASTGTTSKNTEAFF. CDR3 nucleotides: TGCGCCAGCACCGGGACAACGTCGAAGAACACTGAAGCTTTCTTT.

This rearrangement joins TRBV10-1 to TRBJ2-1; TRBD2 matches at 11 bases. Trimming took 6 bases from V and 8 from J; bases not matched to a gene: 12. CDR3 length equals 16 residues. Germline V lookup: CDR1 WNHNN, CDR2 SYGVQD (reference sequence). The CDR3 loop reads CASSLGLAGGLDEQFF. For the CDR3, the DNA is TGCGCCAGCAGCTTGGGATTAGCGGGAGGGCTCGATGAGCAGTTCTTC.

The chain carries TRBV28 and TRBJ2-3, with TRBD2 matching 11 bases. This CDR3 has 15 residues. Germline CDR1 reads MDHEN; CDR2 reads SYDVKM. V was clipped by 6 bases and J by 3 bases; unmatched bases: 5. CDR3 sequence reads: CASSSSGRKTDTQYF. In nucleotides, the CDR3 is TGTGCCAGCAGCTCTAGCGGGAGGAAGACAGATACGCAGTATTTT. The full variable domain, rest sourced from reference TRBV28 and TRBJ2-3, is DVKVTQSSRYLVKRTGEKVFLECVQDMDHENMFWYRQDPGLGLRLIYFSYDVKMKEKGDIPEGYSVSREKKERFSLILESASTNQTSMYLCASSSSGRKTDTQYFGPGTRLTVL.

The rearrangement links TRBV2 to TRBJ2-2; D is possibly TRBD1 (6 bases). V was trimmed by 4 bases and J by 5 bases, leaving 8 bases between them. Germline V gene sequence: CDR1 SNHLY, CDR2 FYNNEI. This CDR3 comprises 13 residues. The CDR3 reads CASSVGATGELFF. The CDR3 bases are TGTGCCAGCAGTGTGGGGGCAACCGGGGAGCTGTTTTTT.

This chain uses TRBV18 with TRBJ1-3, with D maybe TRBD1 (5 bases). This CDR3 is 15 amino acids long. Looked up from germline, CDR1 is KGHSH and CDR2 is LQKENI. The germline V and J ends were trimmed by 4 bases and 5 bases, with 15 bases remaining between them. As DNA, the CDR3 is TGTGCCAGCTCACGACAGCAGGGCGTCCGAAACACCATATATTTT. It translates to CASSRQQGVRNTIYF.

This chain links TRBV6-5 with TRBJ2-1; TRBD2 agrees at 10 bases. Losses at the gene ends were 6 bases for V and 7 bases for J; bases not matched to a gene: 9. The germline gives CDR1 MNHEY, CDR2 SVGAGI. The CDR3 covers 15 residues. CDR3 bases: TGTGCCAGCAGCCAAGCGGGGGGGCCGGAGAATGAGCAGTTCTTC. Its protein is CASSQAGGPENEQFF.

CDR3 region: CATRIERTGSSPLHF. The CDR3 DNA follows: TGTGCCACTAGGATTGAGAGGACAGGTAGCTCACCCCTCCACTTT. V and J are TRBV15 and TRBJ1-6; 7 bases line up with TRBD1. Germline V lookup: CDR1 LNHNV, CDR2 YYDKDF (reference sequence). Trimming at V came to 9 bases and at J to 10 bases, leaving 15 bases not matched to a gene. The CDR3 covers 15 residues.

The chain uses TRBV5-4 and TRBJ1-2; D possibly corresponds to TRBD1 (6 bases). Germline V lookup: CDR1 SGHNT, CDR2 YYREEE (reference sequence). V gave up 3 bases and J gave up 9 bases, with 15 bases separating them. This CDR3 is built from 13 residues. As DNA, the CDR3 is TGTGCCAGCAGCTCGGACAGCGTCGGGAGCTACACCTTC. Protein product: CASSSDSVGSYTF.

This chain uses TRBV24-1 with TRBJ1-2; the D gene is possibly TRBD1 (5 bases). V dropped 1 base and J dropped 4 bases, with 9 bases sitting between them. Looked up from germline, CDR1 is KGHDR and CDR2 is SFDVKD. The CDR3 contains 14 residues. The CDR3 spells CATSDFQDTYGYTF. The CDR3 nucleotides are TGTGCCACCAGTGATTTCCAGGACACCTATGGCTACACCTTC.

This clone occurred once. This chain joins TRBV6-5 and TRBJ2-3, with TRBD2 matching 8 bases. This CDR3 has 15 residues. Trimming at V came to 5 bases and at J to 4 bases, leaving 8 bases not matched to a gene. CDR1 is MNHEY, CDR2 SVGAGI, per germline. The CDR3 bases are TGTGCCAGCAGTCGTAGCGGGGTTAGTTCAGATACGCAGTATTTT. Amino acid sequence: CASSRSGVSSDTQYF.